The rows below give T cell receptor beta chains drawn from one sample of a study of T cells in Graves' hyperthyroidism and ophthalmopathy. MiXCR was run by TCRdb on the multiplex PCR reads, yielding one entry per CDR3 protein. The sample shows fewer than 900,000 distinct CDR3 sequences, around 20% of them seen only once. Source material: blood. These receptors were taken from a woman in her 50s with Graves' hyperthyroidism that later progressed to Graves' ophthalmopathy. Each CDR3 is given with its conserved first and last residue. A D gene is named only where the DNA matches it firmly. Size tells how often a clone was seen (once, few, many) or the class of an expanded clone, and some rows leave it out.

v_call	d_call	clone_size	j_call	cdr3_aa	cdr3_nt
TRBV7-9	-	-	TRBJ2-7	CASRADLASSYEQYF	TGTGCCAGCAGAGCCGACCTGGCAAGCTCCTACGAGCAGTACTTC
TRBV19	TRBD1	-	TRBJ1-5	CASKGQGPQPQHF	TGTGCCAGTAAAGGACAGGGGCCCCAGCCCCAGCATTTT
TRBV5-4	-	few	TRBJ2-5	CASSGGLRRSETQYF	TGTGCCAGCAGCGGGGGACTCAGACGCTCGGAGACCCAGTACTTC
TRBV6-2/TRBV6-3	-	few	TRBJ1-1	CASSYSFRVTEAFF	TGTGCCAGCAGTTACTCTTTCAGGGTCACTGAAGCTTTCTTT
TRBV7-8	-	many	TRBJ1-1	CASSLAINTEAFF	TGTGCCAGCAGCTTAGCCATCAACACTGAAGCTTTCTTT
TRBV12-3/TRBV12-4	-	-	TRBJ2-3	CASSPHHSTDTQYF	TGTGCCAGCAGCCCGCATCATAGCACAGATACGCAGTATTTT
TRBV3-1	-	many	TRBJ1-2	CASSSGRYGYTF	TGTGCCAGCAGTTCTGGACGGTATGGCTACACCTTC
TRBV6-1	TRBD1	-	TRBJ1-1	CAIKGQGGAEAFF	TGTGCCATAAAAGGACAGGGTGGAGCTGAAGCTTTCTTT
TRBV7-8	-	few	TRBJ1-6	CASSQAGVRTNSPLHF	TGTGCCAGCAGTCAAGCAGGAGTCAGAACCAATTCACCCCTCCACTTT
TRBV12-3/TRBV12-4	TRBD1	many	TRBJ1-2	CASSETGGIGGYTF	TGTGCCAGCAGTGAAACAGGGGGCATCGGCGGCTACACCTTC
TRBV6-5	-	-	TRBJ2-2	CASSLRQGSTGELFF	TGTGCCAGCAGTTTACGGCAGGGGTCCACCGGGGAGCTGTTTTTT
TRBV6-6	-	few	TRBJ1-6	CASSYSRSSSYNSPLHF	TGTGCCAGTAGTTACTCCAGGTCCAGCTCCTATAATTCACCCCTCCACTTT
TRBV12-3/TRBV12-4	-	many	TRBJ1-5	CASSLTPGVPQHF	TGTGCCAGCAGTTTAACCCCCGGCGTCCCCCAGCATTTT
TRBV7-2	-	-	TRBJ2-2	CASPRGSGLTGELFF	TGTGCCAGCCCGAGGGGTAGCGGACTCACCGGGGAGCTGTTTTTT
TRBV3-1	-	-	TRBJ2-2	CASSPKGWRGENGELFF	TGTGCCAGCAGTCCCAAAGGTTGGCGGGGCGAGAACGGGGAGCTGTTTTTT
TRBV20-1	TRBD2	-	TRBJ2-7	CSGTSGSYEQYF	TGCAGTGGGACTAGCGGGTCCTACGAGCAGTACTTC
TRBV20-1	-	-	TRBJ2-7	CSARQVIYEQYF	TGCAGTGCTAGACAGGTTATTTACGAGCAGTACTTC
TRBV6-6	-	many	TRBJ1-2	CASSYSGRDGYTF	TGTGCCAGCAGTTACTCGGGTCGGGATGGCTACACCTTC
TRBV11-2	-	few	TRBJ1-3	CASSLWDGTSGNTIYF	TGTGCCAGCAGCTTATGGGACGGAACCTCTGGAAACACCATATATTTT
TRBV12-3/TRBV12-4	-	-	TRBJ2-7	CASSLIDSYEQYF	TGTGCCAGCAGTCTAATCGACAGTTACGAGCAGTACTTC
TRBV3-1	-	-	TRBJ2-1	CASSQDPARKNEQFF	TGTGCCAGCAGCCAAGATCCCGCCCGGAAAAATGAGCAGTTCTTC
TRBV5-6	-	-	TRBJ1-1	CASSLASGAAFF	TGTGCCAGCAGCTTGGCTTCGGGAGCGGCTTTCTTT
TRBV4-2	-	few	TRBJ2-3	CASSPFAGRDTQYF	TGTGCCAGCAGCCCTTTCGCAGGGAGGGATACGCAGTATTTT
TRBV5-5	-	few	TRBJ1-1	CATAREGLNTEAFF	TGTGCCACCGCCAGGGAAGGGCTGAACACTGAAGCTTTCTTT
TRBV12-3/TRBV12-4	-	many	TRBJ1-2	CASSSPGYGYTF	TGTGCCAGCAGTTCCCCCGGGTATGGCTACACCTTC
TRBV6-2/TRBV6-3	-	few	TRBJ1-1	CASSTDHTEAFF	TGTGCCAGCAGTACGGACCACACTGAAGCTTTCTTT